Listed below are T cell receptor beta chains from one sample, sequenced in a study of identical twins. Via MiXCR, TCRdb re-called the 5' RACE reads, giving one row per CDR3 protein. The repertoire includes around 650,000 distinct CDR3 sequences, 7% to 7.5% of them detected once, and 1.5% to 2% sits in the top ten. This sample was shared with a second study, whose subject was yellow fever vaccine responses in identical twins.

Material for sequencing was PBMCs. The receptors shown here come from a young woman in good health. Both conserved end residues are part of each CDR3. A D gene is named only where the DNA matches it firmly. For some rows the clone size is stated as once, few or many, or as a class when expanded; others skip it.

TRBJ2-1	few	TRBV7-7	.	CASSAGLGTYNEQFF	TGTGCCAGCAGCGCGGGACTGGGGACCTACAATGAGCAGTTCTTC
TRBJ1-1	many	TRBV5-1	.	CASSLTALNTEAFF	TGCGCCAGCAGCTTGACGGCATTGAACACTGAAGCTTTCTTT
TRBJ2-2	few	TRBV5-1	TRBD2	CASSWLAGRSGELFF	TGCGCCAGCAGCTGGCTAGCGGGGCGTAGCGGGGAGCTGTTTTTT
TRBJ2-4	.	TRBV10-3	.	CAISESVLNIQYF	TGTGCCATCAGTGAGTCTGTACTGAACATTCAGTACTTC
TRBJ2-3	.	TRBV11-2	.	CASSSRGSGSADTQYF	TGTGCCAGCAGCTCTCGTGGCTCGGGCTCCGCAGATACGCAGTATTTT
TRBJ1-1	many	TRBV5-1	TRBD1	CASSLGRDREAGNTEAFF	TGCGCCAGCAGCTTGGGTCGTGACAGGGAGGCGGGGAACACTGAAGCTTTCTTT
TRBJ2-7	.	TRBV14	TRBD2	CASSQDPGLAAEQYF	TGTGCCAGCAGCCAAGATCCCGGACTAGCAGCCGAGCAGTACTTC
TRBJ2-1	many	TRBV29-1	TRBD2	CSVEDPSTSGRREFF	TGCAGCGTTGAAGATCCTTCGACTAGCGGGAGGAGAGAGTTCTTC
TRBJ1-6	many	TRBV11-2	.	CASSSGTSLELYNSPLHF	TGTGCCAGCAGCTCAGGGACTTCCCTCGAACTATATAATTCACCCCTCCACTTT
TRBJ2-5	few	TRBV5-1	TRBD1	CASSLSGTVETQYF	TGCGCCAGCAGCCTATCCGGGACAGTTGAGACCCAGTACTTC
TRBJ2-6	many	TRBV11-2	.	CASSLDLAAYSGANVLTF	TGTGCCAGCAGCTTAGATCTAGCAGCGTACTCTGGGGCCAACGTCCTGACTTTC
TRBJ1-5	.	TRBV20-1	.	CSGRWGDDNQPQHF	TGCAGTGGGAGGTGGGGTGACGACAATCAGCCCCAGCATTTT
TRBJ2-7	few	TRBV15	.	CATSTGGDSYEQYF	TGTGCCACCAGCACTGGAGGTGACTCCTACGAGCAGTACTTC
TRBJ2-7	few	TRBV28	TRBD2	CASRGTGTSGKLSYEQYF	TGTGCCAGCAGAGGTACCGGGACTAGCGGGAAATTGTCCTACGAGCAGTACTTC
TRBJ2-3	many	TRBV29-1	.	CSVELFTDTQYF	TGCAGCGTCGAGCTTTTCACAGATACGCAGTATTTT
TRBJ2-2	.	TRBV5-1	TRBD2	CASSPGLARTGELFF	TGCGCCAGCAGCCCTGGACTAGCGAGGACCGGGGAGCTGTTTTTT
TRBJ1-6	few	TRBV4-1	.	CASSQDADAYSPLHF	TGCGCCAGCAGCCAAGATGCGGACGCATATTCACCCCTCCACTTT
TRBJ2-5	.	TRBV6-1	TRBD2	CASSEGDIAGAHLETQYF	TGTGCCAGCAGTGAAGGAGACATAGCGGGAGCGCATTTAGAGACCCAGTACTTC
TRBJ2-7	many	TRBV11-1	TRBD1	CASSSRQGTGYEQYF	TGTGCCAGCAGCTCGAGACAGGGGACGGGCTACGAGCAGTACTTC
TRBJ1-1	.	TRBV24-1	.	CATRSASGTEAFF	TGTGCCACCAGGTCCGCTTCGGGCACTGAAGCTTTCTTT
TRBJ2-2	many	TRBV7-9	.	CASSLSRTTGTGELFF	TGTGCCAGCAGCTTAAGTCGGACTACGGGAACCGGGGAGCTGTTTTTT
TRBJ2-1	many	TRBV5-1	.	CASSLGPENNEQFF	TGCGCCAGCAGCTTGGGGCCCGAAAACAATGAGCAGTTCTTC
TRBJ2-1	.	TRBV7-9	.	CASSVASGGNEQFF	TGTGCCAGCAGCGTCGCGTCAGGCGGGAATGAGCAGTTCTTC
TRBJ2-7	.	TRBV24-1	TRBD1	CATSDDRAEQYF	TGTGCCACCAGTGATGACAGGGCCGAGCAGTACTTC
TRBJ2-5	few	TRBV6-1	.	CASSEGGVIETQYF	TGTGCCAGCAGTGAAGGGGGGGTGATAGAGACCCAGTACTTC